This TCR beta chain was profiled in a study of blood T cell repertoires in COVID-19. Study context: Donors in the United States, Italy and Spain gave samples during acute or convalescent COVID-19.

TCRdb's table, derived via immunoSEQ multiplex PCR, lists solely in-frame clones and lacks some. The profile shows about 300,000 clones, approximately 84% of them singletons. Source material: peripheral blood. The source is a human donor with COVID-19, enrolled during active disease. The donor label of this sample is uncertain.

Written as DNA, the CDR3 is TGCAGTGCAGCGGACCATGGCTACACCTTC. It is translated as CSAADHGYTF. The rearrangement joins TRBV20-1 to TRBJ1-2; D is unresolved. Germline V gene lookup returns CDR1 DFQATT and CDR2 SNEGSKA (reference sequence). The CDR3 runs to 10 residues. V gave up 6 bases and J gave up 6 bases, with 8 bases separating them.